This T cell receptor beta chain was captured by sequencing in a study of T cell responses to AZD1222 COVID-19 vaccine. Turning to the study itself: It was second doses at about 4 or about 12 weeks that were pooled.

There are 14 residues in the CDR3. Germline V gives CDR1 KGHSH, CDR2 LQKENI. Trimming took off 5 bases at V and 3 bases at J, with 10 bases between the two ends. Sequencing used immunoSEQ multiplex PCR; TCRdb keeps in-frame clones, though not all of them. The top ten clones hold more than 7% of a sample with more than 110,000 clones, 80% to 90% of them seen once. The specimen comprised peripheral blood, sampled on day 0 of AZD1222 vaccination. The origin of this receptor is an adult in good health. This chain uses TRBV18 with TRBJ1-4; D is ambiguous. The CDR3 DNA is TGTGCCAGCTCAAACACCAGTTCTAATGAAAAACTGTTTTTT. This translates into CASSNTSSNEKLFF.